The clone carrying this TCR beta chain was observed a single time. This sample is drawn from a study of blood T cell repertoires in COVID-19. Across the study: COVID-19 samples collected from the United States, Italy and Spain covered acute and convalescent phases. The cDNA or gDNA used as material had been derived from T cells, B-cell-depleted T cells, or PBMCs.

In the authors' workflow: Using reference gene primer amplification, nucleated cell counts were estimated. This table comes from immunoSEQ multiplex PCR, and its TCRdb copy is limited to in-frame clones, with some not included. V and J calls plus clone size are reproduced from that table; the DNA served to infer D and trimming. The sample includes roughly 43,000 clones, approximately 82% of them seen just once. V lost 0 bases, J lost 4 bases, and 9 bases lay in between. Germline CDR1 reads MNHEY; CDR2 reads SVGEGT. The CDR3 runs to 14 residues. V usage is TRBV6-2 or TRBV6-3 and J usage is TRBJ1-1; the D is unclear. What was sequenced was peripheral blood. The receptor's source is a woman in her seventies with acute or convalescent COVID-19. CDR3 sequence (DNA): TGTGCCAGCAGTTACTCGGCGGTGGGCACTGAAGCTTTCTTT. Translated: CASSYSAVGTEAFF.